Presented here are 4 T cell receptor beta chains from one specimen sequenced in a study of cytomegalovirus exposure and HLA in healthy donors. PCR involved 60 Vbeta and 13 Jbeta primers. Repertoires were generated with immunoSEQ multiplex PCR, while TCRdb's copy carries only in-frame clones and drops some. This table holds about 130,000 clones, roughly three quarters found once. Source material: PBMCs. These receptors all stem from a man younger than 40 in good health and CMV-seronegative.

The J gene is TRBJ1-1, the V gene TRBV7-9, with 8 bases aligning to TRBD1. The germline V gene encodes CDR1 SEHNR and CDR2 FQNEAQ (reference sequence). There are 14 residues in the CDR3. The V segment lost 3 bases and the J segment 8 bases; nucleotides outside the gene matches: 8. In nucleotides, the CDR3 is TGTGCCAGCAGCTTTGGAGACAGGGGAATCGAAGCTTTCTTT. Protein product: CASSFGDRGIEAFF.

This sequence joins TRBV4-2 and TRBJ2-2, with a tentative D call TRBD2 (6 bases). V lost 5 bases and J 1 base, leaving 17 bases between the germline ends. Per germline, CDR1 LGHNA and CDR2 YNFKEQ. The CDR3 length is 17 residues. The CDR3 DNA is TGTGCCAGCAGCAAAATCACGGGAGCAGGGAACACCGGGGAGCTGTTTTTT. Its translation: CASSKITGAGNTGELFF.

This clone appeared a single time. The chain combines TRBV5-1 with TRBJ2-3, with a tentative D call TRBD2 (6 bases). CDR1 and CDR2 from the germline V gene are SGHRS and YFSETQ. The CDR3 spans 15 residues. The V gene lost 3 bases and the J gene lost 10 bases, with 21 bases spanning the gap. The CDR3 here is CASSWGTSSPGPQYF. The CDR3 nucleotides read TGCGCCAGCAGCTGGGGAACTAGCTCACCAGGGCCGCAGTATTTT.

This clone was counted a single time. The chain carries TRBV10-1 and TRBJ1-1; 8 nucleotides align to TRBD1. Germline-derived CDR1 and CDR2 are WNHNN and SYGVQD (reference sequence). This CDR3 has 13 residues. V shed 6 bases and J 1 base; nucleotides not matched to a gene: 1. CDR3 bases: TGCGCCAGCAGCGGACAGGGGAACACTGAAGCTTTCTTT. Protein: CASSGQGNTEAFF.